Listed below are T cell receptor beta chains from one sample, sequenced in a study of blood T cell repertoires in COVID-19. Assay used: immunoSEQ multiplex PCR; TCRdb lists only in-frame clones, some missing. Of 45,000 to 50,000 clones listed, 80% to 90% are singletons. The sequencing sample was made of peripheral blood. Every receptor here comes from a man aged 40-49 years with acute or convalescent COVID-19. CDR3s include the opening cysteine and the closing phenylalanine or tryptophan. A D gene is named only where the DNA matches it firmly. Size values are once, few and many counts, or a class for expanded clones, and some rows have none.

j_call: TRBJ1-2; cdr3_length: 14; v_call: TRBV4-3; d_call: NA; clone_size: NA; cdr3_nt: TGCGCCAGCAGCCAGGGGGGGGGTTCCCGTGGCTACACCTTC; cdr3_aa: CASSQGGGSRGYTF
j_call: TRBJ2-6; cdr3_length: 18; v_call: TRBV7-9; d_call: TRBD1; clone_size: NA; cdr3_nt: TGTGCCAGCAGCTTAGCAGGGACAGGATCTGGTGGGGCCAACGTCCTGACTTTC; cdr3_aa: CASSLAGTGSGGANVLTF
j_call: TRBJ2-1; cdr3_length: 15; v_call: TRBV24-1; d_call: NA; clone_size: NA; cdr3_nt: TGTGCCACCAGTACTCGAACGGCAGGGTGGGATGAGCAGTTCTTC; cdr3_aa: CATSTRTAGWDEQFF
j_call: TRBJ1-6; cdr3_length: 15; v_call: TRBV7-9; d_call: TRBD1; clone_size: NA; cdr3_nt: TGTGCCAGCAGCCACAGGGGGCGAGGAGCTTCACCCCTCCACTTT; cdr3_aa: CASSHRGRGASPLHF
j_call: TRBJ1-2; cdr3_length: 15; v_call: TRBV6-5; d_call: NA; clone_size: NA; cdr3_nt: TGTGCCAGCAGTTACTCGACCGACAGCAACTATGGCTACACCTTC; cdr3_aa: CASSYSTDSNYGYTF
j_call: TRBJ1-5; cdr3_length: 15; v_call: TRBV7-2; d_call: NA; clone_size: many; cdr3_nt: TGTGCCAGCAGCTTAGGACAGAGTAGCAATCAGCCCCAGCATTTT; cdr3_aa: CASSLGQSSNQPQHF
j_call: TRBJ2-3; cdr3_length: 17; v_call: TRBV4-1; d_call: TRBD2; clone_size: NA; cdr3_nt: TGCGCCAGCAGCTCTCGGACTAGCGGGACCAGCACAGATACGCAGTATTTT; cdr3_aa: CASSSRTSGTSTDTQYF
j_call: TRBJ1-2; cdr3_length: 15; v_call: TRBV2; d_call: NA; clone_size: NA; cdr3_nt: TGTGCCAGAAAGGGAACAGGGATAGCTAACTATGGCTACACCTTC; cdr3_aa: CARKGTGIANYGYTF
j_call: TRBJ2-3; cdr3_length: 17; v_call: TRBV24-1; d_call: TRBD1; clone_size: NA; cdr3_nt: TGTGCCACCAGTGATTTAAGGGGTCGGGACAGGGGCTATACGCAGTATTTT; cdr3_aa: CATSDLRGRDRGYTQYF
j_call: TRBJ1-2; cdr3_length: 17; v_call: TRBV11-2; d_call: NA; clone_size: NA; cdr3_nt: TGTGCCAGCAGCTCCTCCCAAGCGGGGGGCCGTAACTATGGCTACACCTTC; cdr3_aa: CASSSSQAGGRNYGYTF
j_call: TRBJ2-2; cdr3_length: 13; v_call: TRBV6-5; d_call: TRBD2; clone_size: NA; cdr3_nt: TGTGCCGGCAAACGGGGGGATACCGGGGAGCTGTTTTTT; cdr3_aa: CAGKRGDTGELFF
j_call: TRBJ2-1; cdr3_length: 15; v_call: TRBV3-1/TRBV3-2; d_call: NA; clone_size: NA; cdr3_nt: TGTGCCAGCAGCCGCCGGGGTGACAACTACAATGAGCAGTTCTTC; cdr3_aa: CASSRRGDNYNEQFF
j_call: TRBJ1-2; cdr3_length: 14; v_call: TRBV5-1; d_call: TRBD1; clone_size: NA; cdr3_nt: TGCGCCAGCGGTGCCGGGACAGGGTTGTATGGCTACACCTTC; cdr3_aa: CASGAGTGLYGYTF
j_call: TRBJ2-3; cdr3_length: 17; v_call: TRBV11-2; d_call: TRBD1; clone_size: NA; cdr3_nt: TGTGCCAGCAGCTTGAGACTGGACAGGGCAGGAGCTGATACGCAGTATTTT; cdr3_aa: CASSLRLDRAGADTQYF
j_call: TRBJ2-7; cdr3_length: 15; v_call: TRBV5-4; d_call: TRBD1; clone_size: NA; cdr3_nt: TGTGCCAGCAGTCCCGGACAGGGGAGGGCCTACGAGCAGTACTTC; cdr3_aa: CASSPGQGRAYEQYF
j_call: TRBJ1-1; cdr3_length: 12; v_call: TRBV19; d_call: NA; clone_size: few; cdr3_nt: TGTGCCAGTAAACAGGGCAGCACTGAAGCTTTCTTT; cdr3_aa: CASKQGSTEAFF
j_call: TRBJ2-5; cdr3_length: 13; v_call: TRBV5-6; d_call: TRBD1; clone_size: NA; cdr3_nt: TGTGCCAGCAGCTTAAGAGAGGGGGCGACCCAGTACTTC; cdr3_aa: CASSLREGATQYF
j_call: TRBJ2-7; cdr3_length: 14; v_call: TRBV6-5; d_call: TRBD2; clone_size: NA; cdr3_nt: TGTGCCAGCAGGCGCCTAGCGGGGGAGAACGAGCAGTACTTC; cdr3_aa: CASRRLAGENEQYF
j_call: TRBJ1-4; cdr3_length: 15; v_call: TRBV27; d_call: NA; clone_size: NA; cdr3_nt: TGTGCCAGCAGTCCGACCCAACACGGGGTGGGGAAACTGTTTTTT; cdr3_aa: CASSPTQHGVGKLFF
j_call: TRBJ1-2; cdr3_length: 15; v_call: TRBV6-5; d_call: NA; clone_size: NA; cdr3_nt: TGTGCCAGCAGTCGCTGGCGGGGAGGGCTCTATGGCTACACCTTC; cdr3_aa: CASSRWRGGLYGYTF
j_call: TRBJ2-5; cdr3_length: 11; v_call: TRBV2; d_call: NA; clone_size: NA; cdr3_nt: TGTGCCAGCACGGTCCAAGAGACCCAGTACTTC; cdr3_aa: CASTVQETQYF
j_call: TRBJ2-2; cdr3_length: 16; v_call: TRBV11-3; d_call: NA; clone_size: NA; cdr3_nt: TGTGCCAGCAGCTTAGGAGGACAAACGAACACCGGGGAGCTGTTTTTT; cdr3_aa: CASSLGGQTNTGELFF
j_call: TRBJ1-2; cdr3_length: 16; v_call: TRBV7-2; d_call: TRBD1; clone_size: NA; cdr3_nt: TGTGCCAGCAGCTTAGGAATTTCAGGGGGCAACTATGGCTACACCTTC; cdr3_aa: CASSLGISGGNYGYTF
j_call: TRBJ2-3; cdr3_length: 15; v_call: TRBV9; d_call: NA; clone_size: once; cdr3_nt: TGTGCCAGCAGCGAACTAGGAGCGCGCACAGATACGCAGTATTTT; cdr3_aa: CASSELGARTDTQYF
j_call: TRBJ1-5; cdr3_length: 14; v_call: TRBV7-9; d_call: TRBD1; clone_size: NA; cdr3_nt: TGTGCCAGCAGCCGGACAGGGAAGGATCAGCCCCAGCATTTT; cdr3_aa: CASSRTGKDQPQHF
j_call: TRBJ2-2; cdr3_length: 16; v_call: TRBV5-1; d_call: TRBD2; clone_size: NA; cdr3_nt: TGCGCCAGCAGCGCACCGGGGGGGATTAACACCGGGGAGCTGTTTTTT; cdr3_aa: CASSAPGGINTGELFF
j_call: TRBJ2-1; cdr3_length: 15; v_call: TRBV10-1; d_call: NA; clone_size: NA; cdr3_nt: TGCGCCAGCAGTGAGCTGGGGGGGGGCAGGGATGAGCAGTTCTTC; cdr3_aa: CASSELGGGRDEQFF
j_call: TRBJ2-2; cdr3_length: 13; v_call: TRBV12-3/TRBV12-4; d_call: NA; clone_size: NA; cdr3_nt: TGTGCCAGCAGTCGGAGGGGAACCGGGGAGCTGTTTTTT; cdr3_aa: CASSRRGTGELFF
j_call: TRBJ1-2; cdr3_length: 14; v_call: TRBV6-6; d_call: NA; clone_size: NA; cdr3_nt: TGTGCCAGCAGTTACCTGGAAGCGTCTTATGGCTACACCTTC; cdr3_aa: CASSYLEASYGYTF